The rows below give T cell receptor beta chains drawn from one sample of a study of shared clonotypes between healthy human individuals. Sequencing used immunoSEQ multiplex PCR; TCRdb keeps in-frame clones, though not all of them. The table has roughly 520,000 clones, around 95% seen once. Sequenced sample: naive CD4+ T cells sorted from blood. The receptors derive from a woman aged 30 to 39 in good health. Each CDR3 is given with its conserved first and last residue. Expanded clones are given a class, and other clones once, few, many or no size at all.

clone_size: .
cdr3_length: 10
j_call: TRBJ1-2
v_call: TRBV20-1
cdr3_aa: CSSKRVGYTF

clone_size: .
cdr3_length: 17
j_call: TRBJ2-1
v_call: TRBV28
cdr3_aa: CASSSRTRVPPVNEQFF

clone_size: .
cdr3_length: 17
j_call: TRBJ2-2
v_call: TRBV19
cdr3_aa: CASYAPRELTNTGELFF

clone_size: few
cdr3_length: 12
j_call: TRBJ1-1
v_call: TRBV29-1
cdr3_aa: CSVVSQNTEAFF

clone_size: .
cdr3_length: 15
j_call: TRBJ2-7
v_call: TRBV28
cdr3_aa: CASSNGVGNTYEQYF

clone_size: .
cdr3_length: 15
j_call: TRBJ2-1
v_call: TRBV5-1
cdr3_aa: CASKAGGLSYNEQFF

clone_size: .
cdr3_length: 15
j_call: TRBJ2-1
v_call: TRBV7-2
cdr3_aa: CASSITGNSYNEQFF

clone_size: .
cdr3_length: 16
j_call: TRBJ2-5
v_call: TRBV4-1
cdr3_aa: CASSQENGDSYETQYF

clone_size: .
cdr3_length: 13
j_call: TRBJ1-1
v_call: TRBV6-5
cdr3_aa: CASSYGTGTEAFF

clone_size: .
cdr3_length: 17
j_call: TRBJ2-1
v_call: TRBV15
cdr3_aa: CATSRKRAGGPRNEQFF

clone_size: .
cdr3_length: 16
j_call: TRBJ2-5
v_call: TRBV7-9
cdr3_aa: CASSLGLAGVAETQYF

clone_size: .
cdr3_length: 13
j_call: TRBJ1-1
v_call: TRBV5-1
cdr3_aa: CASSLGEVTEAFF

clone_size: .
cdr3_length: 12
j_call: TRBJ2-1
v_call: TRBV28
cdr3_aa: CASSTIDRRKFF

clone_size: .
cdr3_length: 15
j_call: TRBJ2-7
v_call: TRBV7-2
cdr3_aa: CASSSYTGARNEQYF

clone_size: .
cdr3_length: 13
j_call: TRBJ2-7
v_call: TRBV18
cdr3_aa: CASSPEGLVEQYF

clone_size: once
cdr3_length: 13
j_call: TRBJ1-5
v_call: TRBV6-4
cdr3_aa: CASSEQGGQPQHF

clone_size: .
cdr3_length: 16
j_call: TRBJ2-1
v_call: TRBV7-9
cdr3_aa: CASSSGLARGYNEQFF

clone_size: .
cdr3_length: 12
j_call: TRBJ2-1
v_call: TRBV28
cdr3_aa: CASSLGTAWAFF